The present TCR beta chain was sequenced within a study of T cell repertoires in cytomegalovirus infection. MiXCR, run by TCRdb on the reads, gives a single entry per CDR3 protein. The table records around 550,000 distinct CDR3 sequences, around a quarter of them present only once. The clonotype comes from a human donor in good health (CMV status not recorded). Some clones in this sample may be carry-over from other donors' samples. The sequencing sample was made of PBMCs.

CDR3 amino acids: CASSQSGHNQETQYF. The CDR3 DNA reads as TGTGCCAGCAGCCAATCCGGGCACAATCAAGAGACCCAGTACTTC. The chain links TRBV11-2 to TRBJ2-5; D remains ambiguous. The length of the CDR3 is 15 residues. V lost 5 bases to trimming and J lost 2 bases, with 15 bases between them. CDR1 SGHAT and CDR2 FQNNGV come from the germline V gene.